The source of this T cell receptor (beta chain) is a study of T cell responses to AZD1222 COVID-19 vaccine (dated by TCRdb to about 2021). Some background on the complete study: Because spike-specific TCR depth and breadth did not differ between the two schedules, AZD1222 recipients who got a second dose at roughly 4 weeks were pooled with those who got a second dose at roughly 12 weeks. TCR sequencing covered roughly 230 trial participants: some 210 given two doses of AZD1222 and 26 given two doses of MenACWY control vaccine. Enrollment into the trials was organized by age into subgroups of 18-55, 56-69 and 70-plus years, and those subgroups contained approximately 150, 30 and 60 TCR-sequenced participants, respectively. What the work shows at the level of the full study, not this receptor alone: Conclusions about previously exposed vaccinees are limited, since just six or seven AZD1222 recipients were seropositive for SARS-CoV-2 at baseline. Nearly half of unique spike-specific TCRs reportedly recognized epitopes outside regions mutated in the B.1.351 and B.1.1.7 variants. The vaccine-associated CD4 TCRs covered the entire spike protein, and the dominant responses fell in regions 160-218 and 743-854. Most participants were white British and females outnumbered males, and the authors suggested that clonal diversity may have been underestimated. Because no day 14 peak-response samples were available, repertoires were characterized only after the peak T cell response. A significant rise in spike-specific TCR breadth and depth was observed after two AZD1222 doses relative to day 0 and relative to MenACWY recipients. The 56-69-year group was small, and its depth increase did not reach significance, likely because of low power.

In the paper's terms, the time point label means: baseline before first vaccination. Vaccinee samples were obtained from the UK trials COV001 and COV002, which included a single-blind randomized controlled phase 2/3 trial of AZD1222 (ChAdOx1 nCoV-19) in healthy adults. For TCRbeta chain sequencing, PBMC samples from trial participants were taken at day 0 and at day 28 after the second dose. V is cut by 3 bases and J by 4 bases, and the space between the germline ends is 28 bases. The CDR3 contains 19 residues, cysteine and phenylalanine counted. Of all the DNA, just the CDR3 is kept, 57 bases in frame from base 1. Looking up the germline V gene (reference sequence) yields CDR1 LGHDT and CDR2 YNNKEL. The CDR3 regions of human TCRbeta chains were analyzed by immunosequencing. Per the authors' processing: TCRs in the repertoires were compared against a reference library of SARS-CoV-2-specific TCRs that had been generated with the MIRA antigen-specificity platform. Breadth was defined as the fraction of unique TCRs that were SARS-CoV-2-associated. Depth was defined as the fraction of total T cells that were SARS-CoV-2-associated. Using the MIRA data, each spike-specific TCR was assigned both to the spike region to which the TCR was reactive and to a CD4 or CD8 class. Log10-transformed breadth and depth values were compared by one-way ANOVA with Sidak's multiple comparisons tests. TCRdb holds this immuneACCESS table with in-frame rearrangements only. Some clones are missing; in checked studies, unresolved V genes explain under half, and the rest has no known cause. V, J and clone size derive from that table, while D and trimming were established from the DNA sequence. For this sample the table gives 150,000 to 200,000 clones, of which 87% were detected only once. The ten largest make up about 3% of the sample.

The table lists this clone with a count of one. Its antigen target is currently unknown. The record has no base qualities; no much larger clone is one base away. Here the sequenced sample was peripheral blood, taken on day 0 of AZD1222 vaccination. The source of this sequence is an adult in good health. The chain joins TRBV3-1 (or the pseudogene TRBV3-2) to TRBJ2-7, with a weak D call of TRBD1 (5 bases match). The sequenced DNA: TGTGCCAGCAGCCATGACAGATCGAGAGCCCTTCGATCGGTTTACGAGCAGTACTTC. Translated, it gives CASSHDRSRALRSVYEQYF.